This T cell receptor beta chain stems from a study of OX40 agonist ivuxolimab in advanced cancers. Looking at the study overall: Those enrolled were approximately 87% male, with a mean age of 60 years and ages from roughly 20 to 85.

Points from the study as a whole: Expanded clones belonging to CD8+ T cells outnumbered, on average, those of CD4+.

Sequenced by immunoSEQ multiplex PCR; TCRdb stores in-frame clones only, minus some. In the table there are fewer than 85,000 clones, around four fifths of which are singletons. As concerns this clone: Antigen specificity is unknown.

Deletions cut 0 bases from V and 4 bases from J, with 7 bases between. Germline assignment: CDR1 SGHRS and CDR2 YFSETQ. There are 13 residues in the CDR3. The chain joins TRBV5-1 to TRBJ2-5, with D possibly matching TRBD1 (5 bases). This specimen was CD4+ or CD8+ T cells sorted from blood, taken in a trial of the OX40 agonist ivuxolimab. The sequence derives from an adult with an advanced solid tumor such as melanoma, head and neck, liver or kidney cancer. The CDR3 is CASSLGQRETQYF. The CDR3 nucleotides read TGCGCCAGCAGCTTGGGACAGCGAGAGACCCAGTACTTC.